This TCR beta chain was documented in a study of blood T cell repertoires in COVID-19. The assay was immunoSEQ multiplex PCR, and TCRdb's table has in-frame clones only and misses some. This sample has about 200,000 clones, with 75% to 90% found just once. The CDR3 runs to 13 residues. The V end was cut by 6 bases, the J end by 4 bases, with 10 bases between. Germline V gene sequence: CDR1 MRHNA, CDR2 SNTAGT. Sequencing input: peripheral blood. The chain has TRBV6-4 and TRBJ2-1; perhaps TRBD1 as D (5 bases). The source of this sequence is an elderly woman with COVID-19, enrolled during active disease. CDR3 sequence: CASRADSYNEQFF. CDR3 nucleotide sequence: TGTGCCAGCAGGGCCGACAGTTACAATGAGCAGTTCTTC.